This entry concerns a single TCR beta chain. Amplification used 60 Vbeta primers and 13 Jbeta primers. TCRdb keeps only in-frame clones here, not all; method: immunoSEQ multiplex PCR. The repertoire holds 100,000 to 150,000 clones, with 76% as singletons. The V and J ends lost 5 bases and 4 bases, in that order; junction bases with no gene match: 6. Germline lookup yields CDR1 SSHAT and CDR2 FNYEAQ (reference sequence). The CDR3 is 14 residues long. These data are taken from a study of cytomegalovirus exposure and HLA in healthy donors. The chain has TRBV7-7 and TRBJ2-5; the match to TRBD2 covers 8 bases. The receptor's source is a man aged 50 to 60 in good health and CMV-seronegative. What was sequenced was PBMCs. CDR3 in DNA: TGTGCCAGCAGCACCGGACGGGGGGGAGAGACCCAGTACTTC. This translates into CASSTGRGGETQYF.